Listed here is a single T cell receptor beta chain. The specificity of this receptor is unknown. Qualities for individual bases were not recorded, and no much larger clone is one base off. The data originate from a study of technical replicates of blood from a few donors (dated by TCRdb to the late 2010s). The germline V gene sets CDR1 to SQVTM and CDR2 to ANQGSEA. V trim: 4 bases; J trim: 0 bases; unmatched bases: 4. The CDR3 starts with the cysteine, ends with the phenylalanine, and has 14 residues. Only the CDR3 part of the read is kept: 42 bases, read in frame from the first base. The library came from the immunoSEQ multiplex PCR assay. TCRdb carries this immuneACCESS record with in-frame sequences only. Its versions omit some clonotypes, under half of them owing to an unresolved V gene in the studies checked, with the rest unexplained. The sample profile shows roughly 87,000 clones; about 94% of them were found once. The top ten constitute 0.24% of the sample.

The sequence was obtained from a human donor in good health. The chain was built from TRBV29-1 and TRBJ2-7, with TRBD1 matching 9 junction bases. Sequenced: T cells isolated from PBMCs. CDR3 region: CSVGGTGSSYEQYF. At the DNA level, the sequence is TGCAGCGTTGGCGGGACAGGGAGCTCCTACGAGCAGTACTTC.